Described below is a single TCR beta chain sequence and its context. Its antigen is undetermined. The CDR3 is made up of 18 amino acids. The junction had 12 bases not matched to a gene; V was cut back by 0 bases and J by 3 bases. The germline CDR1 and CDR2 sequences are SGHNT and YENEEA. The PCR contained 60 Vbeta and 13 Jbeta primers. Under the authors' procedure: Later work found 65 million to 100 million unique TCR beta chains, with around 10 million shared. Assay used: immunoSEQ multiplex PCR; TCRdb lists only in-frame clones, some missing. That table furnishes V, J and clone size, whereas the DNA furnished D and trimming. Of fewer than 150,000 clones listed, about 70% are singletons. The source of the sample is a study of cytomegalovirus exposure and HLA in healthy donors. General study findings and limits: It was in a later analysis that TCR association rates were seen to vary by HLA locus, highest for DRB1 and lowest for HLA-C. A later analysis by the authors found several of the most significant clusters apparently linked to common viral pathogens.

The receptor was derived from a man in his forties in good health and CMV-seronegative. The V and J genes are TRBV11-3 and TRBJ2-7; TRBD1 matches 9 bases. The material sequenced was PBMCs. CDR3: CASSLDQSGTGRIYEQYF. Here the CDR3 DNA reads TGTGCCAGCAGCTTAGATCAATCAGGGACAGGGAGAATCTACGAGCAGTACTTC.